These 15 T cell receptor beta chains were all obtained from the same sample, sequenced in a study of regulatory T cells in long-lasting Graves disease. CDR3-region Arm-PCR and iRepertoire HTBI primers produced the TCR beta libraries. Using its own MiXCR run on the multiplex PCR reads, TCRdb lists one record per CDR3 protein. The profile shows hundreds of thousands of distinct CDR3 sequences, around 16% of them singletons. As for time point: newly diagnosed GD, antithyroid drugs for less than 3 months. RNA from PBMCs was the source of the TCR library. Specimen: peripheral blood mononuclear cells (PBMCs), collected at new diagnosis, from a patient treated with antithyroid drugs. These receptor sequences come from a female donor with Graves disease.

The V and J genes are TRBV7-8 and TRBJ2-3, with 13 bases aligning to TRBD2. J lost 0 bases, V lost 4 bases, and 13 bases had no gene match. CDR1 SGHVS and CDR2 FQNEAQ come from the germline V gene. The CDR3 is 20 residues long. CDR3 residues: CASSSELGLAGVSSTDTQYF. The CDR3 bases are TGTGCCAGCAGCTCTGAATTAGGACTAGCGGGAGTCTCTAGCACAGATACGCAGTATTTT.

This clonotype was seen repeatedly, ten times or more. The chain is built from TRBV5-1 and TRBJ1-5; 7 nucleotides agree with TRBD1. This CDR3 region has 15 residues. CDR1 is SGHRS, CDR2 YFSETQ, per germline. The V segment lost 2 bases and the J segment 4 bases; nucleotides outside the gene matches: 6. CDR3 bases: TGCGCCAGCAGCTTAGAACCGGGACAGAATCAGCCCCAGCATTTT. Its translation: CASSLEPGQNQPQHF.

This clonotype has at least ten counts. This CDR3 reads CAISESHSRGYEQYF. The CDR3 DNA follows: TGTGCCATCAGTGAGTCTCACAGTCGGGGCTACGAGCAGTACTTC. This rearrangement joins TRBV10-3 to TRBJ2-7; TRBD2 might be the D (5 bases). The germline V gene encodes CDR1 ENHRY and CDR2 SYGVKD. The length of the CDR3 is 15 residues. V was trimmed by 0 bases and J by 3 bases, leaving 12 bases between them.

Points on this clonotype: A much larger clone lies one base from this, so it may be a read error. The rearrangement joins TRBV19 to TRBJ2-5, with 11 bases fitting TRBD2. Trimming at V came to 1 base and at J to 11 bases, leaving 18 bases not matched to a gene. This CDR3 has 18 amino acids. The V gene's germline CDR1 is LNHDA and CDR2 SQIVND (reference sequence). CDR3 nucleotide sequence: TGTGCCAGTAGTATAGGTCTAGCGGGAGGATTGGGTTCCAATGAGCAGTACTTC. Protein sequence: CASSIGLAGGLGSNEQYF.

CDR3 sequence (DNA): TGTGCCAGCAGCCGGAGACAGGGGGCAAAACCGGGACTAGCGGGAGTTCCTGGGGCCAACGTCCTGACTTTC. The encoded protein is CASSRRQGAKPGLAGVPGANVLTF. The chain has TRBV5-4 and TRBJ2-6; 14 positions agree with TRBD2. CDR1 is SGHNT, CDR2 YYREEE, per germline (reference sequence). Trimming removed 4 bases from V and 2 bases from J; junction bases left unmatched: 23. The CDR3 loop spans 24 amino acids. Drawing the rest from reference TRBV5-4 and TRBJ2-6, the complete variable domain is ETGVTQSPTHLIKTRGQQVTLRCSSQSGHNTVSWYQQALGQGPQFIFQYYREEENGRGNFPPRFSGLQFPNYSSELNVNALELDDSALYLCASSRRQGAKPGLAGVPGANVLTFGAGSRLTVL.

This clonotype was picked up many times. This chain uses TRBV28 with TRBJ2-7, with 8 bases lining up with TRBD1. The CDR3 has 14 amino acids. The V and J ends lost 5 bases and 5 bases, in that order; junction bases with no gene match: 8. The germline gives CDR1 MDHEN, CDR2 SYDVKM. CDR3 sequence reads: CASSLQGARNEQYF. The CDR3 nucleotides read TGTGCCAGCAGTCTTCAGGGGGCGAGGAACGAGCAGTACTTC.

The table lists this clonotype with many counts. V usage is TRBV27 and J usage is TRBJ2-7; 8 bases match TRBD1. The germline CDR1 and CDR2 sequences are MNHEY and SMNVEV (reference sequence). Trimming removed 3 bases from V and 2 bases from J; junction bases left unmatched: 3. This CDR3 comprises 14 residues. Here the CDR3 reads CASSFGQGPYEQYF. DNA of the CDR3: TGTGCCAGCAGTTTCGGACAGGGACCCTACGAGCAGTACTTC.

This clonotype was picked up many times. The chain employs TRBV29-1 and TRBJ1-2; D is possibly TRBD1 (5 bases). Germline CDR1 is SQVTM and CDR2 is ANQGSEA. The CDR3 is 13 residues long. Trimming removed 6 bases at V and 7 bases at J, with 18 bases between. The DNA of the CDR3 is TGCAGCGTACAGGACCCCGGAGCGGCTGGCTACACCTTC. This sequence encodes CSVQDPGAAGYTF.

The J gene is TRBJ1-1, the V gene TRBV29-1, with 7 bases identical to TRBD1. The V segment lost 7 bases and the J segment 1 base; nucleotides outside the gene matches: 3. The CDR3 runs to 12 residues. Germline V CDR1 and CDR2: SQVTM, ANQGSEA. The CDR3 DNA is TGCAGCGGGGGACAGCAGAACACTGAAGCTTTCTTT. This sequence encodes CSGGQQNTEAFF.

In its sample, this clonotype was seen many times. This chain connects TRBV11-2 to TRBJ2-5, with 10 nucleotides matching TRBD2. Germline V CDR1 and CDR2: SGHAT, FQNNGV. V gave up 6 bases and J gave up 4 bases; unmatched junction bases: 8. This CDR3 contains 15 residues. The CDR3 is CASRGPSGGPETQYF. The CDR3 DNA reads TGTGCCAGCAGGGGGCCTAGCGGGGGCCCAGAGACCCAGTACTTC.

The V gene is TRBV20-1, the J gene TRBJ1-2; D is ambiguous. V was shortened by 1 base and J by 3 bases, with 9 bases between the two germline ends. The CDR3 has 13 residues. The germline V gene has CDR1 DFQATT and CDR2 SNEGSKA (reference sequence). The CDR3 here is CSARAGTDYGYTF. The DNA for the CDR3 is TGCAGTGCTAGAGCCGGAACGGACTATGGCTACACCTTC.

This clonotype was detected ten times or more. The chain recombines TRBV11-1 with TRBJ1-5, with D maybe TRBD1 (5 bases). CDR1 is SGHAT and CDR2 is FQDESV in the germline V gene (reference sequence). There are 15 residues in the CDR3. V lost 5 bases and J 4 bases, leaving 15 bases between the germline ends. CDR3 loop: CASSPGLGQNQPQHF. CDR3 nucleotide sequence: TGTGCCAGCAGCCCAGGGTTGGGCCAAAATCAGCCCCAGCATTTT.

There are many counts of this clonotype. The genes are TRBV11-1 and TRBJ1-2; possible D gene TRBD1, 6 bases. This CDR3 contains 15 residues. V shed 5 bases and J shed 3 bases, with 16 bases lying between them. The V gene's germline CDR1 is SGHAT and CDR2 FQDESV (reference sequence). The DNA of the CDR3 is TGTGCCAGCAGCCCCACCCGGGGGCGGGACTATGGCTACACCTTC. Amino acid sequence: CASSPTRGRDYGYTF.

A few counts support this clonotype. The rearrangement links TRBV4-1 to TRBJ2-1; D unclear. CDR1 is MGHRA and CDR2 is YSYEKL in the germline V gene. The CDR3 contains 15 residues. V dropped 1 base and J dropped 1 base, with 8 bases sitting between them. The CDR3: CASSQVPVSYNEQFF. The DNA of the CDR3 is TGCGCCAGCAGCCAAGTCCCAGTTTCCTACAATGAGCAGTTCTTC.

The table lists this clonotype with a few counts. The genes are TRBV29-1 and TRBJ2-5; TRBD2 matches 10 bases. The CDR3 spans 17 residues. CDR1 is SQVTM, CDR2 ANQGSEA, per germline. V was clipped by 4 bases and J by 5 bases; unmatched bases: 16. In DNA, the CDR3 is TGCAGCGTTGGCGCTAGCGGGGGCTCTAAGGGAGGGGAGACCCAGTACTTC. Its protein is CSVGASGGSKGGETQYF. Filled out from reference TRBV29-1 and TRBJ2-5, the complete variable domain reads SAVISQKPSRDICQRGTSLTIQCQVDSQVTMMFWYRQQPGQSLTLIATANQGSEATYESGFVIDKFPISRPNLTFSTLTVSNMSPEDSSIYLCSVGASGGSKGGETQYFGPGTRLLVL.